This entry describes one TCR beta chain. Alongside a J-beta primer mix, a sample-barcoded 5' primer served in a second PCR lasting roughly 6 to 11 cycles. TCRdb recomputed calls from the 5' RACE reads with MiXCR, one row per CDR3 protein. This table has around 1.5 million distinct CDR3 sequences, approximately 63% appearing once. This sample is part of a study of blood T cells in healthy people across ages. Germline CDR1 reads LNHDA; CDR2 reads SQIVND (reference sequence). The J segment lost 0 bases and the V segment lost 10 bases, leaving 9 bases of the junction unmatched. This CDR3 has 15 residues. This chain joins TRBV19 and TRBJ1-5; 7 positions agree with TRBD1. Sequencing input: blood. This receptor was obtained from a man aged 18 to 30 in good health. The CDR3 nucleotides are TGTGCCACCGGACAGGAACCTTATAGCAATCAGCCCCAGCATTTT. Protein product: CATGQEPYSNQPQHF. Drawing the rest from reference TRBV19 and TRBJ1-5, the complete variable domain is DGGITQSPKYLFRKEGQNVTLSCEQNLNHDAMYWYRQDPGQGLRLIYYSQIVNDFQKGDIAEGYSVSREKKESFPLTVTSAQKNPTAFYLCATGQEPYSNQPQHFGDGTRLSIL.